This T cell receptor beta chain came from a study of T-cell reconstitution after alpha-beta-depleted transplantation in children (TCRdb year 2016). For the wider study: T-cell immune reconstitution after TCRalphabeta/CD19-depleted allogeneic hematopoietic cell transplantation in children was quantitatively tracked in the study by means of TCR repertoire profiling.

Unmatched junction bases come to 7, with V trimmed by 6 bases and J by 5 bases. The CDR3 contains 13 residues, cysteine and phenylalanine counted. Only CDR3 DNA remains: 39 bases, in frame from the first base. CDR1 and CDR2 (MNHEY, SVGEGT) derive from the germline V gene. About this clonotype: Its antigen is still unknown. It has no much larger one-base neighbor in the sample; base qualities were not kept.

Receptor libraries were prepared by PCR. Sequencing was performed on an Illumina HiSeq 2500. TCR library preparation used molecular barcoding, with unique molecular identifiers applied to normalize quantification of the TCRbeta repertoire. The public sequencing data were trimmed at Q25 with fastp and processed into clonotypes with MiXCR by TCRdb, which kept only in-frame beta chains. Identical CDR3 protein sequences are pooled into one entry, listed with their most common genes and DNA. The sample table lists about 72,000 distinct CDR3 sequences, 6% to 8.5% of them with a count of one. The biggest ten clones account for approximately 2.4% of the sample.

The chain employs TRBV6-2 or TRBV6-3 and TRBJ2-7; 7 middle bases align to TRBD2. The specimen comprised PBMCs from the stem cell graft donor, sampled from the stem cell graft. The sequence was obtained from a human donor who donated a stem cell graft to a child with acute lymphoblastic leukemia. The CDR3 protein sequence reads: CASRTGGSDEQYF. In nucleotide form, the sequence is TGTGCCAGCAGGACCGGGGGGTCGGACGAGCAGTACTTC.